The rows below give T cell receptor beta chains drawn from one sample of a study of blood T cell repertoires in COVID-19. TCRdb's table, derived via immunoSEQ multiplex PCR, lists solely in-frame clones and lacks some. The table records hundreds of thousands of clones, just under 85% of them present only once. The sequenced material came from peripheral blood. The receptors shown here come from a woman older than 75 with acute or convalescent COVID-19. CDR3s include the opening cysteine and the closing phenylalanine or tryptophan. The order of the fields is V gene, D gene, clone size, J gene, CDR3 protein, CDR3 DNA. The D gene is left open where the match is weak. Some rows have no size entry. The others give once, few or many, or a class for an expanded clone.

TRBV9	TRBD2	.	TRBJ2-1	CASSAGGTSYNEQFF	TGTGCCAGCAGCGCGGGGGGAACCTCCTACAATGAGCAGTTCTTC
TRBV5-8	.	.	TRBJ1-3	CASSFDPGDGNTIYF	TGTGCCAGCAGCTTTGATCCAGGGGACGGAAACACCATATATTTT
TRBV7-3	.	once	TRBJ2-2	CASSLTGLRGPNTGELFF	TGTGCCAGCAGCTTAACGGGACTGCGGGGGCCGAACACCGGGGAGCTGTTTTTT
TRBV9	.	.	TRBJ2-1	CASSSRTDNEQFF	TGTGCCAGCAGCTCTCGGACAGACAATGAGCAGTTCTTC
TRBV7-2	.	.	TRBJ1-6	CASSLAPGVSYNSPLHF	TGTGCCAGCAGCTTAGCGCCGGGGGTCTCCTATAATTCACCCCTCCACTTT
TRBV5-1	.	.	TRBJ1-3	CASSSKQGSGNTIYF	TGCGCCAGCAGCTCAAAACAGGGATCTGGAAACACCATATATTTT
TRBV28	.	.	TRBJ1-2	CASSTGYGYTF	TGTGCCAGCTCGACGGGTTATGGCTACACCTTC
TRBV11-1	.	.	TRBJ2-1	CASSPSLLSHNEQFF	TGTGCCAGCAGCCCTAGTTTATTGAGTCACAATGAGCAGTTCTTC
TRBV6-5	.	.	TRBJ1-6	CASSILNSPLHF	TGTGCCAGCAGTATCTTAAATTCACCCCTCCACTTT
TRBV30	.	.	TRBJ1-4	CAWSLRRAVNEKLFF	TGTGCCTGGAGTCTACGGCGGGCCGTCAATGAAAAACTGTTTTTT
TRBV3-1/TRBV3-2	TRBD2	.	TRBJ2-5	CASSPGLVVETQYF	TGTGCCAGCAGCCCGGGACTAGTGGTAGAGACCCAGTACTTC
TRBV11-3	.	.	TRBJ2-7	CASSPPSGEQYF	TGTGCCAGCAGCCCCCCTTCGGGCGAGCAGTACTTC
TRBV4-3	TRBD2	once	TRBJ2-5	CASSQDPSGGARETQYF	TGCGCCAGCAGCCAAGATCCCAGCGGGGGGGCCCGCGAGACCCAGTACTTC
TRBV12-3/TRBV12-4	.	.	TRBJ1-2	CASSSRKGYTF	TGTGCCAGCAGTTCCAGGAAGGGCTACACCTTC
TRBV10-1	.	.	TRBJ1-6	CASSWREKNSPLHF	TGCGCCAGCAGCTGGAGGGAGAAAAATTCACCCCTCCACTTT
TRBV6-2/TRBV6-3	TRBD2	.	TRBJ2-7	CASSRAGVREQYF	TGTGCCAGCAGTAGGGCGGGGGTTCGCGAGCAGTACTTC
TRBV23-1	.	.	TRBJ1-3	CASSQKPLSSGNTIYF	TGCGCCAGCAGTCAAAAACCTCTGAGCTCTGGAAACACCATATATTTT
TRBV7-2	.	.	TRBJ1-3	CASSLQGPISGNTIYF	TGTGCCAGCAGCTTACAGGGCCCAATCTCTGGAAACACCATATATTTT
TRBV28	.	.	TRBJ2-3	CASSFRTTDTQYF	TGTGCCAGCAGTTTTAGGACTACAGATACGCAGTATTTT
TRBV6-5	TRBD1	few	TRBJ1-6	CASSRTGTDSPLHF	TGTGCCAGCAGCAGGACAGGGACTGATTCACCCCTCCACTTT
TRBV5-1	.	.	TRBJ2-5	CASRGSLDEETQYF	TGCGCCAGCCGAGGGAGTCTAGACGAAGAGACCCAGTACTTC
TRBV11-1	TRBD1	few	TRBJ2-3	CASSPDLTGNSDTQYF	TGTGCCAGCAGCCCCGACCTGACAGGGAATAGTGATACGCAGTATTTT
TRBV19	.	.	TRBJ2-2	CASSIDRGVAGELFF	TGTGCCAGTAGTATAGACAGGGGAGTCGCCGGGGAGCTGTTTTTT
TRBV14	.	few	TRBJ2-2	CASSQLGNTGELFF	TGTGCCAGCAGCCAACTCGGGAACACCGGGGAGCTGTTTTTT
TRBV3-1/TRBV3-2	.	.	TRBJ1-2	CASTSGSGYTF	TGTGCCAGCACCTCAGGATCCGGCTACACCTTC
TRBV27	.	.	TRBJ1-4	CASSLFRGSNEKLFF	TGTGCCAGCAGTTTATTCAGGGGATCTAATGAAAAACTGTTTTTT
TRBV6-2/TRBV6-3	TRBD1	.	TRBJ2-1	CASSLRQGPYNEQFF	TGTGCCAGCAGTTTACGACAGGGTCCCTACAATGAGCAGTTCTTC
TRBV7-2	.	.	TRBJ2-6	CASSLPGTSGANVLTF	TGTGCCAGCAGCTTACCCGGGACAAGTGGGGCCAACGTCCTGACTTTC
TRBV7-6	.	.	TRBJ1-1	CASSPQEAAFF	TGTGCCAGCAGCCCCCAGGAGGCAGCTTTCTTT
TRBV11-2	.	.	TRBJ1-2	CASSLITVTHTF	TGTGCCAGCAGCTTAATTACAGTAACCCACACCTTC
TRBV11-2	TRBD2	.	TRBJ2-7	CASSYTRTSGGGSSYEQYF	TGTGCCAGCAGCTACACCCGGACTAGCGGGGGGGGGAGCTCCTACGAGCAGTACTTC
TRBV3-1/TRBV3-2	.	few	TRBJ1-3	CASGLSGSGNTIYF	TGTGCCAGCGGTTTAAGCGGTTCTGGAAACACCATATATTTT
TRBV19	TRBD2	.	TRBJ2-5	CASSPRGLAVPQETQYF	TGTGCCAGTAGTCCACGGGGACTAGCGGTCCCCCAAGAGACCCAGTACTTC
TRBV9	.	.	TRBJ1-4	CASSVDHSGEKLFF	TGTGCCAGCAGCGTAGATCACAGTGGGGAAAAACTGTTTTTT
TRBV18	.	.	TRBJ1-1	CASSRLLGELRTEAFF	TGTGCCAGCTCACGATTGCTCGGGGAATTGAGGACTGAAGCTTTCTTT
TRBV3-1/TRBV3-2	.	.	TRBJ2-3	CASSLAPTDTQYF	TGTGCCAGCAGCCTTGCGCCCACAGATACGCAGTATTTT
TRBV6-6	.	.	TRBJ1-1	CASSYRGGNPEAFF	TGTGCCAGCAGTTACAGGGGAGGGAACCCTGAAGCTTTCTTT
TRBV4-3	.	.	TRBJ1-1	CASSQDRTGYLSTEAFF	TGCGCCAGCAGCCAAGATCGCACAGGGTATCTTAGCACTGAAGCTTTCTTT
TRBV7-9	.	.	TRBJ1-2	CASSPGRGANYGYTF	TGTGCCAGCAGCCCAGGACGGGGAGCTAACTATGGCTACACCTTC
TRBV18	.	.	TRBJ1-2	CASSPGGRSGYTF	TGTGCCAGCTCACCGGGAGGGAGGAGTGGCTACACCTTC
TRBV18	.	.	TRBJ2-5	CASSRGSVGETQYF	TGTGCCAGCTCCCGAGGCTCGGTAGGAGAGACCCAGTACTTC
TRBV30	.	.	TRBJ1-5	CAWSSDSYQPQHF	TGTGCCTGGAGTAGTGACAGTTATCAGCCCCAGCATTTT
TRBV23-1	TRBD1	once	TRBJ1-5	CASSQRDREKGGPQHF	TGCGCCAGCAGTCAACGTGACAGGGAGAAAGGGGGGCCCCAGCATTTT
TRBV3-1/TRBV3-2	TRBD2	.	TRBJ2-1	CASMRAGERDNEQFF	TGTGCCAGCATGCGAGCGGGAGAGCGCGACAATGAGCAGTTCTTC
TRBV18	.	.	TRBJ2-4	CASSREAGLAKNIQYF	TGTGCCAGCTCACGAGAGGCCGGACTAGCCAAAAACATTCAGTACTTC
TRBV27	.	.	TRBJ2-5	CASSPRQARETQYF	TGTGCCAGCAGTCCCCGCCAGGCCCGGGAGACCCAGTACTTC
TRBV6-2/TRBV6-3	.	.	TRBJ1-1	CASSLLQVTEAFF	TGTGCCAGCAGTTTACTCCAGGTCACTGAAGCTTTCTTT
TRBV27	TRBD1	.	TRBJ1-1	CASRAGGWDTEAFF	TGTGCCAGCAGGGCAGGGGGGTGGGACACTGAAGCTTTCTTT
TRBV7-2	.	.	TRBJ1-2	CASSGQLNYGYTF	TGTGCCAGCAGCGGACAGTTGAACTATGGCTACACCTTC
TRBV9	.	few	TRBJ2-3	CASSARPTSADTQYF	TGTGCCAGCAGCGCCAGACCGACCAGCGCAGATACGCAGTATTTT
TRBV7-2	.	.	TRBJ1-3	CASSLGTGSLGNTIYF	TGTGCCAGCAGCTTAGGTACCGGGAGCCTGGGAAACACCATATATTTT
TRBV19	TRBD2	once	TRBJ2-1	CASTSGTSGYNEQFF	TGTGCCAGTACCTCCGGGACTAGCGGATACAATGAGCAGTTCTTC
TRBV28	.	.	TRBJ1-1	CAGRDIMNTEVFF	TGTGCCGGGAGGGACATCATGAACACTGAAGTTTTCTTT
TRBV6-2/TRBV6-3	TRBD1	.	TRBJ1-6	CASSSTGISSYNSPLHF	TGTGCCAGCAGCTCGACAGGGATCAGCTCCTATAATTCACCCCTCCACTTT
TRBV4-1	.	once	TRBJ2-6	CASSQGGGPSGANVLTF	TGCGCCAGCAGCCAGGGTGGGGGCCCCTCTGGGGCCAACGTCCTGACTTTC